A selection of T cell receptor beta chains follows, all from one sample in a study of blood T cell repertoires in COVID-19. Measured with immunoSEQ multiplex PCR; TCRdb has only the in-frame clones, and not every one. The sample has 270,000 or so clones, around 81% seen once; the top ten hold roughly 2.9%. The sample taken for sequencing was peripheral blood. Source of these receptors: a woman aged 55 to 70 with active or convalescent COVID-19. CDR3s include the opening cysteine and the closing phenylalanine or tryptophan. D genes are given only for firm matches. Rows may omit the clone size; those that give it use once, few, many or a size class.

V gene	clone size	J gene	D gene	CDR3 protein	CDR3 DNA
TRBV19	NA	TRBJ2-1	TRBD1	CASSRGQGLEQFF	TGTGCCAGTAGTAGGGGACAGGGGTTGGAGCAGTTCTTC
TRBV7-9	NA	TRBJ2-1	NA	CASSEHRGGAHEQFF	TGTGCCAGCAGCGAGCACAGGGGGGGGGCCCATGAGCAGTTCTTC
TRBV4-1	NA	TRBJ1-2	NA	CASSPIHEGDYGYTF	TGCGCCAGCAGCCCGATACACGAGGGGGACTATGGCTACACCTTC
TRBV7-9	once	TRBJ1-2	TRBD1	CASSRTIDLDRVHGYTF	TGTGCCAGCAGCAGAACGATCGATCTGGACAGGGTTCATGGCTACACCTTC
TRBV24-1	NA	TRBJ2-5	NA	CATSRGFQETQYF	TGTGCCACCAGTAGAGGATTTCAAGAGACCCAGTACTTC
TRBV19	NA	TRBJ2-2	TRBD2	CASTLAGGPYTGELFF	TGTGCCAGTACACTAGCGGGGGGGCCGTATACCGGGGAGCTGTTTTTT
TRBV19	NA	TRBJ1-5	NA	CASSIGGGKYGNQPQHF	TGTGCCAGTAGTATAGGTGGGGGGAAGTATGGCAATCAGCCCCAGCATTTT
TRBV4-2	NA	TRBJ2-7	NA	CASSQVHGSSYEQYF	TGTGCCAGCAGCCAAGTTCACGGGAGCTCCTACGAGCAGTACTTC
TRBV27	NA	TRBJ2-4	NA	CASSLGTLRNIQYF	TGTGCCAGCAGTTTAGGGACACTCAGGAACATTCAGTACTTC
TRBV6-2/TRBV6-3	NA	TRBJ2-7	NA	CASSPNYEQYF	TGTGCCAGCAGTCCCAACTACGAGCAGTACTTC
TRBV6-5	NA	TRBJ1-1	NA	CASSLRGNTEAFF	TGTGCCAGCAGCCTTCGGGGGAACACTGAAGCTTTCTTT
TRBV1	NA	TRBJ2-1	NA	CTSSHRTSGDNEQFF	TGCACCAGCAGCCACCGGACTAGCGGTGACAATGAGCAGTTCTTC
TRBV7-9	NA	TRBJ2-7	TRBD2	CASSLGRLAGKDEQYF	TGTGCCAGCAGTCTCGGGAGACTAGCGGGGAAAGACGAGCAGTACTTC
TRBV5-6	NA	TRBJ2-5	TRBD1	CASSLLPQTGGGETQYF	TGTGCCAGCAGCTTGCTCCCTCAGACAGGGGGGGGTGAGACCCAGTACTTC
TRBV7-3	NA	TRBJ2-3	TRBD2	CASSLRSGSGGDTQYF	TGTGCCAGCAGCTTAAGGTCAGGGAGCGGGGGAGATACGCAGTATTTT
TRBV12-5	NA	TRBJ2-2	TRBD2	CASGSGGGLRGNGELFF	TGTGCTAGTGGTTCGGGAGGAGGACTAAGGGGAAACGGGGAGCTGTTTTTT
TRBV6-5	NA	TRBJ2-3	TRBD2	CASSYSPGGARDTQYF	TGTGCCAGCAGTTACTCCCCGGGGGGGGCAAGAGATACGCAGTATTTT
TRBV30	NA	TRBJ2-3	NA	CAWSVVGAADTQYF	TGTGCCTGGAGTGTCGTTGGAGCAGCAGATACGCAGTATTTT
TRBV13	NA	TRBJ2-1	TRBD1	CASRPGQVYNEQFF	TGTGCCAGCAGACCGGGACAGGTGTACAATGAGCAGTTCTTC
TRBV7-2	NA	TRBJ1-1	NA	CASGETRLNTEAFF	TGTGCCAGCGGGGAGACAAGACTGAACACTGAAGCTTTCTTT
TRBV6-1	NA	TRBJ1-6	TRBD1	CASSEALSEGADNSPLHF	TGTGCCAGCAGTGAAGCGCTTAGTGAGGGGGCAGATAATTCACCCCTCCACTTT
TRBV6-5	NA	TRBJ1-4	NA	CASSYQEATNEKLFF	TGTGCCAGCAGTTACCAGGAGGCAACTAATGAAAAACTGTTTTTT
TRBV3-1/TRBV3-2	once	TRBJ1-4	NA	CASSLLLTVNNEKLFF	TGTGCCAGCAGCCTACTATTGACAGTCAATAATGAAAAACTGTTTTTT
TRBV6-4	NA	TRBJ1-1	NA	CASSVSPGNTEAFF	TGTGCCAGCAGTGTAAGTCCAGGGAACACTGAAGCTTTCTTT
TRBV9	NA	TRBJ2-5	TRBD2	CASSAGTSGRETQYF	TGTGCCAGCAGCGCCGGGACTAGCGGTCGCGAGACCCAGTACTTC
TRBV11-3	NA	TRBJ2-3	TRBD2	CASSYSSGEFTDTQYF	TGTGCCAGCAGCTACTCTAGCGGGGAATTCACAGATACGCAGTATTTT
TRBV7-7	NA	TRBJ2-2	NA	CASSPVGHGTGELFF	TGTGCCAGCAGCCCTGTTGGACATGGCACCGGGGAGCTGTTTTTT
TRBV5-1	NA	TRBJ1-1	TRBD1	CASSQDLMGQGATEAFF	TGCGCCAGCAGCCAAGACCTTATGGGACAGGGGGCGACTGAAGCTTTCTTT
TRBV20-1	few	TRBJ1-1	NA	CSAPSRVKAFF	TGCAGTGCTCCCTCCAGGGTAAAAGCTTTCTTT
TRBV7-2	NA	TRBJ2-3	TRBD2	CASSSSLAGRGTDTQYF	TGTGCCAGCAGCTCCTCCCTAGCGGGGCGGGGAACAGATACGCAGTATTTT
TRBV19	NA	TRBJ2-7	NA	CASNNRWSTNEQYF	TGTGCCAGTAACAACAGGTGGAGCACCAACGAGCAGTACTTC
TRBV7-8	NA	TRBJ2-2	TRBD2	CASSLRGGRGSTGELFF	TGTGCCAGCAGCCTACGGGGGGGGCGGGGTAGCACCGGGGAGCTGTTTTTT
TRBV19	NA	TRBJ1-2	NA	CASSHRVSGYTF	TGTGCCAGTAGTCACAGGGTCAGCGGCTACACCTTC
TRBV7-9	NA	TRBJ2-3	TRBD1	CASSYPRTGSTDTQYF	TGTGCCAGCAGCTACCCGCGGACAGGGAGCACAGATACGCAGTATTTT
TRBV30	NA	TRBJ2-5	NA	CAWSAGLAQETQYF	TGTGCCTGGAGTGCCGGACTTGCCCAAGAGACCCAGTACTTC
TRBV7-9	few	TRBJ1-3	TRBD1	CASSRPGQGATGNTIYF	TGTGCCAGCAGCCGGCCGGGACAGGGGGCTACTGGAAACACCATATATTTT
TRBV4-1	NA	TRBJ1-5	NA	CASSQDWQGANQPQHF	TGCGCCAGCAGCCAAGATTGGCAGGGCGCAAATCAGCCCCAGCATTTT
TRBV25-1	few	TRBJ2-5	NA	CASSESGGPQETQYF	TGTGCCAGCAGTGAATCCGGGGGGCCCCAAGAGACCCAGTACTTC
TRBV7-3	few	TRBJ1-2	TRBD1	CASSLRGGDSGYGYTF	TGTGCCAGCAGCTTACGCGGCGGGGACAGCGGCTATGGCTACACCTTC
TRBV14	NA	TRBJ2-7	TRBD2	CASSYRGVSGQYF	TGTGCCAGCAGCTATCGGGGGGTAAGTGGGCAGTACTTC
TRBV7-9	NA	TRBJ2-6	TRBD1	CASSRRDRGRTGANVLTF	TGTGCCAGCAGTCGACGGGACAGGGGGCGGACTGGGGCCAACGTCCTGACTTTC
TRBV27	NA	TRBJ1-2	TRBD1	CASSLQGAPGYTF	TGTGCCAGCAGTCTGCAGGGGGCGCCCGGCTACACCTTC
TRBV14	NA	TRBJ2-3	NA	CASSQVVDTQYF	TGTGCCAGCAGCCAAGTAGTCGATACGCAGTATTTT
TRBV5-1	NA	TRBJ2-5	NA	CASSLAAGIQETQYF	TGCGCCAGCAGCTTGGCGGCAGGAATACAAGAGACCCAGTACTTC
TRBV5-5	NA	TRBJ2-7	NA	CASSVSSYEQYF	TGTGCCAGCAGCGTATCGAGCTACGAGCAGTACTTC
TRBV19	NA	TRBJ2-3	NA	CASSTTVARDTQYF	TGTGCCAGTAGTACCACCGTCGCCCGGGATACGCAGTATTTT
TRBV5-1	NA	TRBJ2-3	NA	CASSLTTRLPLGRETQYF	TGCGCCAGCAGCCTAACAACCCGACTACCCTTAGGACGAGAAACGCAGTATTTT
TRBV2	NA	TRBJ1-3	NA	CASINPVRGPSGNTIYF	TGTGCCAGCATTAATCCGGTGCGGGGGCCATCTGGAAACACCATATATTTT
TRBV6-2/TRBV6-3	NA	TRBJ2-2	TRBD2	CASSYGLAGAGELFF	TGTGCCAGCAGTTACGGGCTAGCGGGGGCCGGGGAGCTGTTTTTT
TRBV29-1	NA	TRBJ2-1	TRBD2	CSLAGAWNEQFF	TGCAGTCTAGCGGGGGCCTGGAATGAGCAGTTCTTC
TRBV2	NA	TRBJ2-6	TRBD2	CASSDGGAGANVLTF	TGTGCCAGCAGTGATGGGGGGGCTGGGGCCAACGTCCTGACTTTC
TRBV11-2	NA	TRBJ1-2	NA	CASSLAGGPGFEGYTF	TGTGCCAGCAGCTTAGCTGGGGGCCCGGGGTTTGAGGGCTACACCTTC
TRBV29-1	NA	TRBJ2-2	NA	CSGRGGKTGELFF	TGCAGCGGTCGAGGGGGTAAAACCGGGGAGCTGTTTTTT
TRBV7-6	once	TRBJ2-2	TRBD2	CASSLATSGGNGELFF	TGTGCCAGCAGCTTAGCGACTAGCGGGGGGAACGGGGAGCTGTTTTTT